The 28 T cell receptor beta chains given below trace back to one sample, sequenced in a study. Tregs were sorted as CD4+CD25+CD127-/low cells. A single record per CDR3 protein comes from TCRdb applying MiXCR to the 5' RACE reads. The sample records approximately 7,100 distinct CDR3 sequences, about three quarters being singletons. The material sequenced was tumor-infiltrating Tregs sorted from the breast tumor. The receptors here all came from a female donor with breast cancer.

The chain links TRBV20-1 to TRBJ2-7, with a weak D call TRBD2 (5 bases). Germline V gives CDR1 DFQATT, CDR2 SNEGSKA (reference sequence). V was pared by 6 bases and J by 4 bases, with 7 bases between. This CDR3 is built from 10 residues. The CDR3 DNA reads TGCAGTGCCAGCGGTTACGAGCAGTACTTC. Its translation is CSASGYEQYF.

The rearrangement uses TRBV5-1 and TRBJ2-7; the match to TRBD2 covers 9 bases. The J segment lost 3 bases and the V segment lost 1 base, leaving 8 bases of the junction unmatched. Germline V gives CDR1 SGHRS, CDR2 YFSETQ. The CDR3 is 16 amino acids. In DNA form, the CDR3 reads TGCGCCAGCAGCTTGCCCAAGCGGGGGGCGATCTACGAGCAGTACTTC. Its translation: CASSLPKRGAIYEQYF. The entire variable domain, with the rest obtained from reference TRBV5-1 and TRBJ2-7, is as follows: KAGVTQTPRYLIKTRGQQVTLSCSPISGHRSVSWYQQTPGQGLQFLFEYFSETQRNKGNFPGRFSGRQFSNSRSEMNVSTLELGDSALYLCASSLPKRGAIYEQYFGPGTRLTVT.

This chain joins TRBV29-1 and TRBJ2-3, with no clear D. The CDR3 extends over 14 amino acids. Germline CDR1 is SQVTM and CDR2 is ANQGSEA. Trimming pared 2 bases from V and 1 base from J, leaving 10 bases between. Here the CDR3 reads CSVENNMGTDTQYF. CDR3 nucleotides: TGCAGCGTTGAAAATAATATGGGCACAGATACGCAGTATTTT.

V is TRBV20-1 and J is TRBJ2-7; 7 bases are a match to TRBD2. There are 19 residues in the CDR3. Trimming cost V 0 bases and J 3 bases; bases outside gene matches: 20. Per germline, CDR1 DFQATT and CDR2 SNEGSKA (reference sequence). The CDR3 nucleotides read TGCAGTGCTAGAGATCGGGCCCAGACCCGGACTAGGTTAAGCTACGAGCAGTACTTC. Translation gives CSARDRAQTRTRLSYEQYF.

The CDR3 here is CASSLGLAGGNEQFF. The CDR3 DNA reads TGCGCCAGCAGCTTAGGACTAGCGGGGGGGAATGAGCAGTTCTTC. J is TRBJ2-1 and V is TRBV5-1, with 15 bases fitting TRBD2. The ends lost 2 bases at V and 7 bases at J; junction bases unmatched: 1. Per the germline V gene, CDR1 is SGHRS and CDR2 is YFSETQ. This CDR3 comprises 15 residues.

The CDR3 DNA sequence: TGTGCCACCAGTAGCGGGGGGGATACCGGGGAGCTGTTTTTT. Protein sequence: CATSSGGDTGELFF. The chain uses TRBV24-1 and TRBJ2-2; 10 nucleotides agree with TRBD2. CDR1 is KGHDR and CDR2 is SFDVKD in the germline V gene. V was clipped by 6 bases and J by 5 bases; unmatched bases: 2. The CDR3 contains 14 residues.

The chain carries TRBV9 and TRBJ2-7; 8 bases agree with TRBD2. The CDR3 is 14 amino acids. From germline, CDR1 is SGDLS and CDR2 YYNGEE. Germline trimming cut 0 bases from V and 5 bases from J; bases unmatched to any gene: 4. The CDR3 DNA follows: TGTGCCAGCAGCGTAGGGGCGGGAGGCCACGAGCAGTACTTC. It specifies CASSVGAGGHEQYF.

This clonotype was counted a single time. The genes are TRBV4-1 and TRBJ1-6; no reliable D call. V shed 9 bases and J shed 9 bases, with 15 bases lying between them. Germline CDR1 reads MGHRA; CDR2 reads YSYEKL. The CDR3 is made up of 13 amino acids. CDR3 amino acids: CASSKQLLSPLHF. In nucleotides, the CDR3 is TGCGCCAGTAGCAAACAGCTGCTTTCACCCCTCCACTTT.

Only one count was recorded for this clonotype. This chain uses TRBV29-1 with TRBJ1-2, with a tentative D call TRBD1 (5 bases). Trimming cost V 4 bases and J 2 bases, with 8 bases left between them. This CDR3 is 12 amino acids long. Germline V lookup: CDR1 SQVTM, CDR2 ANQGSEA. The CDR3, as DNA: TGCAGCGTTGGGGGGGGAAACTATGGCTACACCTTC. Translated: CSVGGGNYGYTF.

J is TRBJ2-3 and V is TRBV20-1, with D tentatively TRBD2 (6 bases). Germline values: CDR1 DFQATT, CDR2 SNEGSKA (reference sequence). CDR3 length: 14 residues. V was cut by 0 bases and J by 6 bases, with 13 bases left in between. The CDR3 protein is CSARDPGVPDTQYF. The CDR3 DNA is TGCAGTGCTAGAGATCCGGGAGTGCCGGATACGCAGTATTTT.

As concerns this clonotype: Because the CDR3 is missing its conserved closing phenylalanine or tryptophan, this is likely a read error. In nucleotides, the CDR3 is TGTGCCAGCAGTAGAAGGGACAGGGGGGACGAGCAGTACCTC. Residues: CASSRRDRGDEQYL. The chain has TRBV12-3 or TRBV12-4 and TRBJ2-7; 11 nucleotides agree with TRBD1. CDR3 size: 14 residues. Losses at the gene ends were 5 bases for V and 5 bases for J; bases not matched to a gene: 5.

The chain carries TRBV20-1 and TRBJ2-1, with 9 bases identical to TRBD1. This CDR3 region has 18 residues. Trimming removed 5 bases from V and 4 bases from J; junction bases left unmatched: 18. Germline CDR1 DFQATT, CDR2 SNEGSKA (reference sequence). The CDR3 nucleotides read TGCAGTGCTGAACCTACAGGGGGCTCTTTACTGAGGTACAATGAGCAGTTCTTC. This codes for CSAEPTGGSLLRYNEQFF.

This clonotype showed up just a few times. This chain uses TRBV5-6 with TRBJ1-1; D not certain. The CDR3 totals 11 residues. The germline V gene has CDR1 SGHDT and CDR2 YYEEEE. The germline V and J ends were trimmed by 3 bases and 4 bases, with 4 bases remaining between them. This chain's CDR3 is CASSSTTEAFF. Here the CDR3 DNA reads TGTGCCAGCAGCTCCACCACTGAAGCTTTCTTT.

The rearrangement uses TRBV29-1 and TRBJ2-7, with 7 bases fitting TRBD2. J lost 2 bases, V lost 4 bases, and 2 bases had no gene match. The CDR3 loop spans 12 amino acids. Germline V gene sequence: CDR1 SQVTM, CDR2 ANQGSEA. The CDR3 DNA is TGCAGCGTTGTAGCGGGTGCCTACGAGCAGTACTTC. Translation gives CSVVAGAYEQYF.

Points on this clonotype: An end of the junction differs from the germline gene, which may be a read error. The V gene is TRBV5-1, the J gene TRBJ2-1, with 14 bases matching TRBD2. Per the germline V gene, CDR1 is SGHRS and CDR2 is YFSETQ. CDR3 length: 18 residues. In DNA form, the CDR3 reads TGCGCCGGCAGATCTGGACTAGCGGGAGGAAGAAGGGACAATGAGCAGTTCTTC. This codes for CAGRSGLAGGRRDNEQFF.

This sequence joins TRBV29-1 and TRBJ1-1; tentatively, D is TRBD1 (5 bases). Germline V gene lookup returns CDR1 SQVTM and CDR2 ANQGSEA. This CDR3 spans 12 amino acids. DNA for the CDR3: TGCAGTGTAGCGGGGGAAGGCACTGAAGCTTTCTTT. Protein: CSVAGEGTEAFF.

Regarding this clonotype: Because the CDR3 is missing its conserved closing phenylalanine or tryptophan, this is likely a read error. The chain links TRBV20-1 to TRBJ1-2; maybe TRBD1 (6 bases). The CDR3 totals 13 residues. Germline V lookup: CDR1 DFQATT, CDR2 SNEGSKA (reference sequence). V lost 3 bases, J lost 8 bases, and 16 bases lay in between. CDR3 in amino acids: CSARIPRQAGYTL. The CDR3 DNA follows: TGCAGTGCTAGGATCCCTCGACAGGCCGGCTACACCCTC.

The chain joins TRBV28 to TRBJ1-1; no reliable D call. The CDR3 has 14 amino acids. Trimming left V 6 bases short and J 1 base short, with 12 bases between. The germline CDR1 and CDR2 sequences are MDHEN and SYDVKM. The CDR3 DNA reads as TGTGCCAGCAGGACGCACTGGAGGAACACTGAAGCTTTCTTT. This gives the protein CASRTHWRNTEAFF. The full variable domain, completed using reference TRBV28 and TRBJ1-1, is DVKVTQSSRYLVKRTGEKVFLECVQDMDHENMFWYRQDPGLGLRLIYFSYDVKMKEKGDIPEGYSVSREKKERFSLILESASTNQTSMYLCASRTHWRNTEAFFGQGTRLTVV.

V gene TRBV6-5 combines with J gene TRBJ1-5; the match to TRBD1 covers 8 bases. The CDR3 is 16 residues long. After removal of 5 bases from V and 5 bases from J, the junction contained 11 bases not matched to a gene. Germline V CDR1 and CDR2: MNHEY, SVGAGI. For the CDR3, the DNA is TGTGCCAGCAGTGCCGTCGCAGGGGGCACGGATCAGCCCCAGCATTTT. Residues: CASSAVAGGTDQPQHF.

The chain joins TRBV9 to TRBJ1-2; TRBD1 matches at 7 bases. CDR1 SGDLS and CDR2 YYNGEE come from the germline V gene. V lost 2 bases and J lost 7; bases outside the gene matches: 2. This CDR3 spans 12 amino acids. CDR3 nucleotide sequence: TGTGCCAGCAGCGTTTACAGGGGTGGCTACACCTTC. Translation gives CASSVYRGGYTF.

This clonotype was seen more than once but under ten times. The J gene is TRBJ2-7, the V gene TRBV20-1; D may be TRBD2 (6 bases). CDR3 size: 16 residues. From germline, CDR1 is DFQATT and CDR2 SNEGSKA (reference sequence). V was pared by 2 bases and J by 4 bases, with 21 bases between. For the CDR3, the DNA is TGCAGTGCTAGACCCGCTTCGTCCCGGCGGGGATACGAGCAGTACTTC. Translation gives CSARPASSRRGYEQYF.

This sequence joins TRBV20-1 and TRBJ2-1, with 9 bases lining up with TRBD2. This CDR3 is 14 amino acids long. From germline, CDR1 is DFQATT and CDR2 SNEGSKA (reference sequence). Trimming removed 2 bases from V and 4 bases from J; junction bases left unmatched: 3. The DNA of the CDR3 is TGCAGTGCTAGACGACTAGCGGAGTACAATGAGCAGTTCTTC. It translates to CSARRLAEYNEQFF.

The CDR3: CASSSTGDYGYTF. CDR3 in DNA: TGCGCCAGCAGCTCGACTGGGGACTATGGCTACACCTTC. V usage is TRBV5-1 and J usage is TRBJ1-2; D gene unclear. Germline V gene sequence: CDR1 SGHRS, CDR2 YFSETQ. V was trimmed by 3 bases and J by 3 bases, leaving 9 bases between them. The CDR3 runs 13 residues.

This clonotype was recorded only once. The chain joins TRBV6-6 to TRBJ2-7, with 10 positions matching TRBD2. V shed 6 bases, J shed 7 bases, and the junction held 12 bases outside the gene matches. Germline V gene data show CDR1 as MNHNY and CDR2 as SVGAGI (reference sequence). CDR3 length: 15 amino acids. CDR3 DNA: TGTGCCAGCAGCAACGTAGCGGGGGGAGGTTATGAGCAGTACTTC. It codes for CASSNVAGGGYEQYF.

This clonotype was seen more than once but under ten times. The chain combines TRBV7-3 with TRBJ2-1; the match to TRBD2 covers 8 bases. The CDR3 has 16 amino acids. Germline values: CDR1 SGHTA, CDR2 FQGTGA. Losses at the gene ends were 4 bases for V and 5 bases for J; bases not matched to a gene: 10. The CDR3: CASSSQGAGAHNEQFF. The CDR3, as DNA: TGTGCCAGCAGCTCCCAGGGAGCGGGAGCCCACAATGAGCAGTTCTTC.

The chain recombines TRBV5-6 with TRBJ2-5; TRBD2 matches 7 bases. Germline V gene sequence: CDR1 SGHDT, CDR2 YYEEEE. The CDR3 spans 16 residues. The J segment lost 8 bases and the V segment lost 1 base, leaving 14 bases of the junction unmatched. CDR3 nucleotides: TGTGCCAGCAGCTTGAAGGTGTCCAGCGGGGTCCTCACCCAGTACTTC. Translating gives CASSLKVSSGVLTQYF.

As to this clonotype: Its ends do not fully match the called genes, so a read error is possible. This CDR3 is CSARTSGGPSDAF. CDR3 bases: TGCAGTGCTAGGACTAGCGGGGGGCCGAGTGACGCGTTC. The chain is built from TRBV20-1 and TRBJ2-1; 13 nucleotides align to TRBD2. CDR3 length: 13 amino acids. CDR1 is DFQATT, CDR2 SNEGSKA, per germline (reference sequence).

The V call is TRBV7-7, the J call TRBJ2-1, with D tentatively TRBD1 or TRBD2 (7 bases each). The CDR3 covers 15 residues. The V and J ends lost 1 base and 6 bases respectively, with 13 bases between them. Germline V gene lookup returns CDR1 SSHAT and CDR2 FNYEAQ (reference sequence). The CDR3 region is CASSLGQGGTNEQFF. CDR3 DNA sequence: TGTGCCAGCAGCTTAGGACAGGGAGGGACCAATGAGCAGTTCTTC. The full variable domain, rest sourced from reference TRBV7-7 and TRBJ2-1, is GAGVSQSPRYKVTKRGQDVTLRCDPISSHATLYWYQQALGQGPEFLTYFNYEAQPDKSGLPSDRFSAERPEGSISTLTIQRTEQRDSAMYRCASSLGQGGTNEQFFGPGTRLTVL.